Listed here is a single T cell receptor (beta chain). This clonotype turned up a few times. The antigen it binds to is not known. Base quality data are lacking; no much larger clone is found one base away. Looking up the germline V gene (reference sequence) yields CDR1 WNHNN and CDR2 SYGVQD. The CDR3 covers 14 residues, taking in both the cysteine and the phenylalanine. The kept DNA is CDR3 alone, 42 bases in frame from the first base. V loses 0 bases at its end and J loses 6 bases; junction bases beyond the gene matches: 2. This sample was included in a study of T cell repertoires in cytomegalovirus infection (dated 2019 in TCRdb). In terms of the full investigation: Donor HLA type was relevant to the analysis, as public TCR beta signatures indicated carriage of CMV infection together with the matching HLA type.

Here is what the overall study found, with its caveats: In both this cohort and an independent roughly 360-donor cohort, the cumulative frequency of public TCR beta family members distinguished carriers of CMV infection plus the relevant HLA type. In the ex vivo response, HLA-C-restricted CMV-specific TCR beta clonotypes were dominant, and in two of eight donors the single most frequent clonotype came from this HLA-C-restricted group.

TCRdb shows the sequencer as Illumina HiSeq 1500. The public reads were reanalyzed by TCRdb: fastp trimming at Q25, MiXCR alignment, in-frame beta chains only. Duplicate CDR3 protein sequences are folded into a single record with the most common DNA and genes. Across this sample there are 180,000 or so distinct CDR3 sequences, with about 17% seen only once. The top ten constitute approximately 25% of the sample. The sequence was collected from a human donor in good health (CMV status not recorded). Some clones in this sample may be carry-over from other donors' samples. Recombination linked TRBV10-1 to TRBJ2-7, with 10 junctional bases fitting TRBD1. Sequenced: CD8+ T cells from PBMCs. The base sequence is TGCGCCAGCAGTGAGTCGGGGACAGGGGCCGAGCAGTACTTC. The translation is CASSESGTGAEQYF.